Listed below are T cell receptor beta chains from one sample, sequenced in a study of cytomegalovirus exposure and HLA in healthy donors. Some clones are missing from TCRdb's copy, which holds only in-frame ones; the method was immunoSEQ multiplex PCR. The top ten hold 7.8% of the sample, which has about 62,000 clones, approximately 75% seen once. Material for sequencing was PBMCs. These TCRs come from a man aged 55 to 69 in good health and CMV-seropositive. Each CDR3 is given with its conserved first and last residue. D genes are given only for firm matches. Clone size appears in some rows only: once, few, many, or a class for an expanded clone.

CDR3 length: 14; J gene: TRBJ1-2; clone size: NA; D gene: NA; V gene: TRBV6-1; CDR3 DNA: TGTGCCAGCTATGAGGGGGACGACATCTATGGCTACACCTTC; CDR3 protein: CASYEGDDIYGYTF
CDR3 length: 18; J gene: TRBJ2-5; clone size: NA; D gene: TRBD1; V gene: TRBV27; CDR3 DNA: TGTGCCAGCAGTTCGCTCTCCGGGACAGGGGGCGCGGTTGGGGCCCAGTACTTC; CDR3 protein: CASSSLSGTGGAVGAQYF
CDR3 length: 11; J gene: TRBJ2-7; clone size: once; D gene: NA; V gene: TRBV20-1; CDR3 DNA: TGCAGTGCCCCAAACTACGGCGAGCAGTACTTC; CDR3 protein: CSAPNYGEQYF
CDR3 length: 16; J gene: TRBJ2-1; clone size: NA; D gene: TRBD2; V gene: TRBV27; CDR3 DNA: TGTGCCAGCAGTACGCGGACTAGCGGGAGTGGCAATGAGCAGTTCTTC; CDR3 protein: CASSTRTSGSGNEQFF
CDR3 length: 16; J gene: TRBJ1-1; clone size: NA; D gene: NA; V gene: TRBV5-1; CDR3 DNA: TGCGCCAGCAGCTTGGTAACAGGTTCCATGAACACTGAAGCTTTCTTT; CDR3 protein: CASSLVTGSMNTEAFF
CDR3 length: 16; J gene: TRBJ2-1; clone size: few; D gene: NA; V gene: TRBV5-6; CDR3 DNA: TGTGCCAGCAGCGTCATCCCCCTGAGCTCCTACAATGAGCAGTTCTTC; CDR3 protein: CASSVIPLSSYNEQFF
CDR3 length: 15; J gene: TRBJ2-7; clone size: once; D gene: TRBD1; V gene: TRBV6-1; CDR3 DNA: TGTGCCAGCAGTGCCCAAGGGGGCCGCTCCTACGAGCAGTACTTC; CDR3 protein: CASSAQGGRSYEQYF
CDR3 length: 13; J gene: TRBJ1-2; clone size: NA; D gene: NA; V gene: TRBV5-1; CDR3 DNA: TGCGCCAGCAGCTTCCTCGGACAGCAGGGCTACACCTTC; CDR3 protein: CASSFLGQQGYTF
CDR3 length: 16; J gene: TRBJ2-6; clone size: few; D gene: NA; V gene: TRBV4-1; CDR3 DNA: TGTGCCAGCAGCCACACCGATAGAGCTGGGGCCAACGTCCTGACTTTC; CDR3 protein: CASSHTDRAGANVLTF
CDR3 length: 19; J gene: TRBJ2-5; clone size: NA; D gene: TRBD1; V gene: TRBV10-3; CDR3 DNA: TGTGCCATCAGTGAGCCGGGGAGGGCGGACAGGGGTTCCCAAGAGACCCAGTACTTC; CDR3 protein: CAISEPGRADRGSQETQYF
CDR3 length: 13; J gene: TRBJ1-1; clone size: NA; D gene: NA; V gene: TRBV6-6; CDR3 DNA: TGTGCCAGCACCCCGGGAGCCAACACTGAAGCTTTCTTT; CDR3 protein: CASTPGANTEAFF
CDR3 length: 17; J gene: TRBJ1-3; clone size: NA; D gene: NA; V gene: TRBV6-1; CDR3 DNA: TGTGCCAGCAGTGAAGTTCAGGTGTCCATCGGTGGAAACACCATATATTTT; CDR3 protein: CASSEVQVSIGGNTIYF
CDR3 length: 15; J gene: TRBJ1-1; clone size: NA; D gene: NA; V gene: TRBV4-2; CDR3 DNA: TGTGCCAGCAGCCAAGAAGGACAGCCGAACACTGAAGCTTTCTTT; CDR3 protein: CASSQEGQPNTEAFF
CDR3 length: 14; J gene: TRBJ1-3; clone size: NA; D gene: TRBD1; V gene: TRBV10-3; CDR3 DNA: TGTGCTGCCGGGACAGGGGCTTCTGGAAACACCATATATTTT; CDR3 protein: CAAGTGASGNTIYF
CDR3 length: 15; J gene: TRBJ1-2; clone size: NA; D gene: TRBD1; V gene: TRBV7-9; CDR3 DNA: TGTGCCAGCAGCGCGGACAGGGCAGCTAACTATGGCTACACCTTC; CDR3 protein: CASSADRAANYGYTF
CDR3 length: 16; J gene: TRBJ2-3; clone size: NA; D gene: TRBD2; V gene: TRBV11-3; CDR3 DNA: TGTGCCAGCAGCTTCTTTCCGGGAGGGAGCACAGATACGCAGTATTTT; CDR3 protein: CASSFFPGGSTDTQYF
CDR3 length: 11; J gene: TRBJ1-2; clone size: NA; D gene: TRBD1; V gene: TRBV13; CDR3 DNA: TGTGCCAGCAGCTTAAGGGGGCGGGAGGCCTTC; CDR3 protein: CASSLRGREAF
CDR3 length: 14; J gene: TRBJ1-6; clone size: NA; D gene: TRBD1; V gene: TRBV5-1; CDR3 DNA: TGCGCCAGCAGCCTATGGACAGGGGATTCACCCCTCCACTTT; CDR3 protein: CASSLWTGDSPLHF
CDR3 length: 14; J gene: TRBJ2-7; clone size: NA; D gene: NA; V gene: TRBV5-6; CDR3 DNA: TGTGCCAGCAGCTCGGGACAAGAACTCTACGAGCAGTACTTC; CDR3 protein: CASSSGQELYEQYF
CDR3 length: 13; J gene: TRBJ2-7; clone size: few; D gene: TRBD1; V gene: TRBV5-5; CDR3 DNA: TGTGCCAGCAGCCGACAGGGGGCCTACGAGCAGTACTTC; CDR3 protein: CASSRQGAYEQYF
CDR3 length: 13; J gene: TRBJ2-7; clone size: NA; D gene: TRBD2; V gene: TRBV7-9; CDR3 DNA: TGTGCCAGCAGCCCCTGGGGGGGTGAAGAGCAGTACTTC; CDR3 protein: CASSPWGGEEQYF
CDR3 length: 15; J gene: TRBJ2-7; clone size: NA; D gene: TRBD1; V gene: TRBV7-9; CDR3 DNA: TGTGCCAGCAGTTTTATTTCCGGGACAGGGAACGAGCAGTACTTC; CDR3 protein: CASSFISGTGNEQYF
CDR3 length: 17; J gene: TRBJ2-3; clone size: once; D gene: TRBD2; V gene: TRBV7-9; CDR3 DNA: TGTGCCAGCAGCCCAATTGGACTAGCGGGAACCACAGATACGCAGTATTTT; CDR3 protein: CASSPIGLAGTTDTQYF
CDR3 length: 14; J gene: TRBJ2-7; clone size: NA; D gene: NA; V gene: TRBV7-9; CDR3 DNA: TGTTCCAGCAGCTGGACAGCGACCACCTACGAGCAGTACTTC; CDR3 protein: CSSSWTATTYEQYF
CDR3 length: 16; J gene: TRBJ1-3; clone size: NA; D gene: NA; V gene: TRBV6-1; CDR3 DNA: TGTGCCAGCAGTGAACCGGGCACAGGCTCTGGAAACACCATATATTTT; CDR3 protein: CASSEPGTGSGNTIYF
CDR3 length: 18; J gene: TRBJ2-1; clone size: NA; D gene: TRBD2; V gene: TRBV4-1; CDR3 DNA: TGCGCCAGCAGCCCAAGGGAACGGGGACTAGCGGCATACAATGAGCAGTTCTTC; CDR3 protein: CASSPRERGLAAYNEQFF
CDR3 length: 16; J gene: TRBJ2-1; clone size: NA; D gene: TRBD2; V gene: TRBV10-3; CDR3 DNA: TGTGCCATCAGCGGGGCTAGCGGGAGGGCAAACAATGAGCAGTTCTTC; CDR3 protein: CAISGASGRANNEQFF
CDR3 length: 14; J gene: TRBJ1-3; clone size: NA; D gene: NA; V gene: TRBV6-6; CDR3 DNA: TGTGCCAGCAGTTACGAAACAGGGGGAAACACCATATATTTT; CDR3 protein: CASSYETGGNTIYF
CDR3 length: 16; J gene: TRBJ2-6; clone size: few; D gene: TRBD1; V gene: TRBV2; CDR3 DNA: TGTGCCAGCAGTGCCCGGACAGGGGCTGGGGCCAACGTCCTGACTTTC; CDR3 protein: CASSARTGAGANVLTF